The 24 T cell receptor beta chains below were found in one sample sequenced in a study of shared clonotypes between healthy human individuals. Sequencing used immunoSEQ multiplex PCR; TCRdb keeps in-frame clones, though not all of them. The table records 2,500,000 or so clones, over 85% of them present only once. The sequencing input was naive CD4+ T cells from PBMCs. Subset indicated: CD45RA+ positively selected. These receptors were collected from a man aged 18 to 30 in good health. Some clones in this sample may be carry-over from other donors' samples.

V and J are TRBV27 and TRBJ2-7, with D tentatively TRBD1 or TRBD2 (5 bases each). The CDR3 is 14 residues long. The V end was cut by 5 bases, the J end by 5 bases, with 16 bases between. The V gene's germline CDR1 is MNHEY and CDR2 SMNVEV (reference sequence). The CDR3 region is CASSLGRSPHEQYF. The CDR3 region has the DNA TGTGCCAGCAGTCTGGGACGCTCTCCCCACGAGCAGTACTTC.

The chain couples TRBV5-1 to TRBJ1-4; the D gene is possibly TRBD1 (6 bases). V was cut by 2 bases and J by 6 bases, with 11 bases left in between. Germline assignment: CDR1 SGHRS and CDR2 YFSETQ. The CDR3 has 14 residues. The CDR3 sequence is CASSLQGGDEKLFF. Written as DNA, the CDR3 is TGCGCCAGCAGCTTACAGGGAGGGGATGAAAAACTGTTTTTT.

The J gene is TRBJ2-7, the V gene TRBV11-1; 11 bases match TRBD1. The CDR3 loop spans 15 amino acids. V lost 6 bases and J lost 2; bases outside the gene matches: 6. Germline V gene data show CDR1 as SGHAT and CDR2 as FQDESV (reference sequence). CDR3 residues: CASSSGTGGTYEQYF. In nucleotides, the CDR3 is TGTGCCAGCAGTTCAGGGACAGGGGGGACCTACGAGCAGTACTTC.

The sample holds one count of this clone. The chain links TRBV7-9 to TRBJ2-1; 8 bases are shared with TRBD2. The trim removed 3 bases at V and 4 bases at J, leaving 11 bases unmatched. The germline V gene has CDR1 SEHNR and CDR2 FQNEAQ (reference sequence). This CDR3 has 17 residues. The DNA of the CDR3 is TGTGCCAGCAGCTTCACTAGCGGTGGGGGGATTTACAATGAGCAGTTCTTC. Translation gives CASSFTSGGGIYNEQFF.

This chain connects TRBV5-5 to TRBJ2-3, with 8 bases identical to TRBD1. Germline loops: CDR1 SGHKS, CDR2 YYEKEE (reference sequence). This CDR3 has 14 amino acids. V gave up 3 bases and J gave up 4 bases; unmatched junction bases: 4. The CDR3 region is CASSSTGVPDTQYF. CDR3 coding DNA: TGTGCCAGCAGCTCGACAGGGGTACCAGATACGCAGTATTTT.

The chain combines TRBV6-5 with TRBJ1-1; 7 bases match TRBD1. The CDR3 is 13 residues long. Germline V gene lookup returns CDR1 MNHEY and CDR2 SVGAGI. V shed 2 bases, J shed 7 bases, and the junction held 4 bases outside the gene matches. The CDR3 is CASSYIWTGEAFF. CDR3 nucleotides: TGTGCCAGCAGTTACATCTGGACAGGTGAAGCTTTCTTT.

This sequence joins TRBV29-1 and TRBJ1-1; TRBD1 matches at 9 bases. This CDR3 has 13 amino acids. CDR1 SQVTM and CDR2 ANQGSEA come from the germline V gene. V lost 4 bases, J lost 3 bases, and 3 bases stayed unmatched. The CDR3 reads CSVVRTGDTEAFF. The CDR3 bases are TGCAGCGTTGTTAGGACAGGGGACACTGAAGCTTTCTTT.

The chain couples TRBV9 to TRBJ2-2, with TRBD2 identical over 8 bases. The V gene's germline CDR1 is SGDLS and CDR2 YYNGEE. J was trimmed by 5 bases and V by 4 bases; bases with no gene match: 13. This CDR3 contains 17 residues. The CDR3 sequence is CASSPFRGTSATGELFF. In nucleotides, the CDR3 is TGTGCCAGCAGCCCGTTTAGGGGGACTAGTGCTACCGGGGAGCTGTTTTTT.

The V gene is TRBV27, the J gene TRBJ2-1, with D perhaps TRBD1 (5 bases). V was trimmed by 5 bases and J by 4 bases, leaving 12 bases between them. CDR3 size: 14 residues. The germline gives CDR1 MNHEY, CDR2 SMNVEV (reference sequence). This CDR3 reads CASSGAGDYNEQFF. Written as DNA, the CDR3 is TGTGCCAGCAGTGGGGCAGGAGATTACAATGAGCAGTTCTTC.

This clone was recorded once. The CDR3, as DNA: TGCGCCAGCAGCTTGCGAGGCGGGGCTTCCTACAATGAGCAGTTCTTC. It codes for CASSLRGGASYNEQFF. V is TRBV5-1 and J is TRBJ2-1; tentatively, D is TRBD2 (6 bases). Germline V gives CDR1 SGHRS, CDR2 YFSETQ. The CDR3 consists of 16 residues. Trimming left V 1 base short and J 1 base short, with 12 bases between.

The rearrangement uses TRBV5-4 and TRBJ1-1, with D unclear. The CDR3 covers 14 residues. The germline gives CDR1 SGHNT, CDR2 YYREEE (reference sequence). Between the trimmed V and J ends, which lost 5 bases and 0 bases, there was a span of 11 bases. In DNA form, the CDR3 reads TGTGCCAGCAGGGACGTAGCGTTGAACACTGAAGCTTTCTTT. Translating it yields CASRDVALNTEAFF.

The V gene is TRBV11-2, the J gene TRBJ1-6; TRBD1 might be the D (5 bases). Germline-derived CDR1 and CDR2 are SGHAT and FQNNGV. V lost 5 bases to trimming and J lost 8 bases, with 10 bases between them. The CDR3 runs to 13 residues. The CDR3 sequence: CASSPTGDSPLHF. CDR3 DNA sequence: TGTGCCAGCAGCCCCACGGGGGATTCACCCCTCCACTTT.

This sequence joins TRBV18 and TRBJ1-1, with a weak D call TRBD1 (5 bases). The CDR3 is 13 amino acids. Germline assignment: CDR1 KGHSH and CDR2 LQKENI. V lost 6 bases to trimming and J lost 9 bases, with 17 bases between them. This CDR3 is CASSPLDGGKAFF. CDR3 coding DNA: TGTGCCAGCTCCCCGTTAGATGGGGGAAAAGCTTTCTTT.

This chain joins TRBV4-1 and TRBJ2-2, with a weak D call TRBD2 (6 bases). V gave up 1 base and J gave up 2 bases, with 14 bases separating them. The CDR3 is made up of 17 amino acids. The germline gives CDR1 MGHRA, CDR2 YSYEKL. CDR3 loop: CASSQARLALNTGELFF. DNA for the CDR3: TGCGCCAGCAGCCAAGCGCGGCTAGCGCTAAACACCGGGGAGCTGTTTTTT.

A word on this clone: Other DNA sequences within the sample encode an identical CDR3. The chain employs TRBV5-6 and TRBJ1-4, with 7 bases aligning to TRBD1. V lost 1 base and J lost 7; bases outside the gene matches: 4. Germline CDR1 is SGHDT and CDR2 is YYEEEE. This CDR3 contains 14 residues. The CDR3 region is CASSLRGLGEKLFF. The DNA of the CDR3 is TGTGCCAGCAGCTTGAGGGGGCTTGGTGAAAAACTGTTTTTT.

For the CDR3, the DNA is TGTGCCAGCAGCTTAACGCCGGGTTCAAACTACGAGCAGTACTTC. Translation: CASSLTPGSNYEQYF. The V gene is TRBV7-3, the J gene TRBJ2-7; the D is unclear. The V and J ends lost 0 bases and 3 bases respectively, with 12 bases between them. The CDR3 extends over 15 amino acids. Germline CDR1 SGHTA, CDR2 FQGTGA.

CDR3 amino acids: CASSDGEQFF. DNA of the CDR3: TGTGCCAGCAGTGACGGGGAGCAGTTCTTC. The rearrangement uses TRBV6-1 and TRBJ2-1; D is ambiguous. V was clipped by 3 bases and J by 10 bases, with 4 bases between them. CDR1 and CDR2 (germline): MNHNS, SASEGT. This CDR3 is built from 10 residues.

This chain links TRBV6-1 with TRBJ1-5; TRBD1 might be the D (6 bases). This CDR3 contains 15 residues. The V end was cut by 4 bases, the J end by 1 base, with 11 bases between. CDR1 is MNHNS and CDR2 is SASEGT in the germline V gene. The CDR3 nucleotides are TGTGCCAGCAGTGTTACAGGGACCAGCAATCAGCCCCAGCATTTT. This gives the protein CASSVTGTSNQPQHF.

This rearrangement joins TRBV25-1 to TRBJ2-7; a weak D match, TRBD2 (7 bases). Germline V gene lookup returns CDR1 MGHDK and CDR2 SYGVNS. Trimming removed 8 bases from V and 6 bases from J, with 20 bases in between. CDR3 length: 14 amino acids. The CDR3 nucleotides are TGTGCCAGCGTACCCCTGGGGGGGCCGAGCGAGCAGTACTTC. Translating it yields CASVPLGGPSEQYF.

The CDR3 reads CASSSDRGRSDTQYF. CDR3 nucleotides: TGTGCCAGCAGCTCTGACAGGGGGCGTTCAGATACGCAGTATTTT. The J gene is TRBJ2-3, the V gene TRBV5-6; 10 positions agree with TRBD1. The germline CDR1 and CDR2 sequences are SGHDT and YYEEEE. Trimming took 3 bases from V and 4 from J; bases not matched to a gene: 5. This CDR3 spans 15 amino acids.

This clone was seen a few times. The rearrangement uses TRBV7-9 and TRBJ2-2; D unclear. This CDR3 has 12 residues. CDR1 is SEHNR and CDR2 is FQNEAQ in the germline V gene (reference sequence). Trimming removed 6 bases at V and 3 bases at J, with 5 bases between. Here the CDR3 reads CASRRDTGELFF. CDR3 nucleotide sequence: TGTGCCAGCAGGCGAGACACCGGGGAGCTGTTTTTT.

The chain is built from TRBV28 and TRBJ2-4; TRBD1 might be the D (6 bases). Germline values: CDR1 MDHEN, CDR2 SYDVKM. Deletions cut 5 bases from V and 6 bases from J, with 17 bases between. This CDR3 has 15 amino acids. This chain's CDR3 is CASSPPLQGRNIQYF. The CDR3 nucleotides read TGTGCCAGCAGTCCCCCTCTACAGGGTAGAAACATTCAGTACTTC.

This chain uses TRBV7-3 with TRBJ2-1; 11 bases fit TRBD2. CDR1 SGHTA and CDR2 FQGTGA come from the germline V gene. CDR3 length equals 17 residues. The V segment lost 5 bases and the J segment 6 bases; nucleotides outside the gene matches: 12. The CDR3 region has the DNA TGTGCCAGCAGCCTTCAAGCCGGGACTAGCGGAATCAATGAGCAGTTCTTC. As protein: CASSLQAGTSGINEQFF.

The CDR3 here is CASSHGGGTEAFF. The CDR3 nucleotides read TGCGCCAGCAGCCACGGCGGCGGCACTGAAGCTTTCTTT. The chain uses TRBV4-3 and TRBJ1-1; D remains ambiguous. Trimming shortened V by 3 bases and J by 4 bases, and 9 bases separated the two germline ends. The CDR3 is 13 amino acids. Looked up from germline, CDR1 is LGHNA and CDR2 is YSLEER.